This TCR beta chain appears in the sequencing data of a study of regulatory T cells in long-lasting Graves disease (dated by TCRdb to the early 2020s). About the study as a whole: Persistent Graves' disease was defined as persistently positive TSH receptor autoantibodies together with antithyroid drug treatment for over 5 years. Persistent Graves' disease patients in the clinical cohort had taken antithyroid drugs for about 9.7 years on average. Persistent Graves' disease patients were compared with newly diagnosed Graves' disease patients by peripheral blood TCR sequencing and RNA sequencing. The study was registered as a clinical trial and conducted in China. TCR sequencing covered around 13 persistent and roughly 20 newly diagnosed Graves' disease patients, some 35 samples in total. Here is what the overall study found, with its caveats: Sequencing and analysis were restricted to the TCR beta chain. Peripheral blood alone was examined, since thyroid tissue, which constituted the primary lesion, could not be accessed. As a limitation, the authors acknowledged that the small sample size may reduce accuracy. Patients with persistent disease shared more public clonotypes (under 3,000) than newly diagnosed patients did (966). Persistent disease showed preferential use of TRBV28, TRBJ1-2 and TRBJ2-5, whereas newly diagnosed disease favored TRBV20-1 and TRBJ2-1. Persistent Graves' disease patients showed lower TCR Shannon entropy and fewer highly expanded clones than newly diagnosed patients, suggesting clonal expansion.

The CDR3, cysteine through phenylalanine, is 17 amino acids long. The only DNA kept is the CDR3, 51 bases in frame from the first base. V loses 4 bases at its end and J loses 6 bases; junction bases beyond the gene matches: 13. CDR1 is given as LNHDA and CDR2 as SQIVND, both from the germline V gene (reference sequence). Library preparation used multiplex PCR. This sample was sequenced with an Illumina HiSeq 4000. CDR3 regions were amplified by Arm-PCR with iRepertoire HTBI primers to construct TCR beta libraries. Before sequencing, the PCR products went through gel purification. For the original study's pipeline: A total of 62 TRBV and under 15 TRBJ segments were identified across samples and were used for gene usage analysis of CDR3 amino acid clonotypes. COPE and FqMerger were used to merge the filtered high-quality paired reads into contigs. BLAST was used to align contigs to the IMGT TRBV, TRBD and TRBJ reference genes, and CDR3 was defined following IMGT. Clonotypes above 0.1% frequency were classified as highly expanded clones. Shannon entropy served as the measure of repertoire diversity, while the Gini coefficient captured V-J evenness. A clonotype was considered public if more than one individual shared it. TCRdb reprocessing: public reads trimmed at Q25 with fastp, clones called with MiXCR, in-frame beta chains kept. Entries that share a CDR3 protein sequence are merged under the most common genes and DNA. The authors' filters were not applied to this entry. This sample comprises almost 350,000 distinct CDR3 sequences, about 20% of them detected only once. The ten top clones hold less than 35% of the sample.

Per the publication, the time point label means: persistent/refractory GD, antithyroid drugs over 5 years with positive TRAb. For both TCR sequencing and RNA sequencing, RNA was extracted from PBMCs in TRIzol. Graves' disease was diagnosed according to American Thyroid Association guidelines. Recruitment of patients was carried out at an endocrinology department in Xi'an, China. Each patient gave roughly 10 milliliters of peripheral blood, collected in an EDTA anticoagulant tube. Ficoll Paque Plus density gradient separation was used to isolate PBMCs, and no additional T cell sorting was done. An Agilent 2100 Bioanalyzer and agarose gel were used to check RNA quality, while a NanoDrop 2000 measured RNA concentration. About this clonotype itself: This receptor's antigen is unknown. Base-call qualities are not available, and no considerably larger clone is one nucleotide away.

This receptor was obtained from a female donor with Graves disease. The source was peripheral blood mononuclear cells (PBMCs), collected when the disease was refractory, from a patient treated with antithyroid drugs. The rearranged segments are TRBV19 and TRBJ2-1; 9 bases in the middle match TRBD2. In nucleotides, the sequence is TGTGCCAGTAGTAACGAACAGGGAGGCGGGGGGGCCAATGAGCAGTTCTTC. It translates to CASSNEQGGGGANEQFF.